This TCR beta chain was observed in a study of T cells after yellow fever vaccination. The CDR3 covers 14 residues. CDR1 is SGHVS and CDR2 is FQNEAQ in the germline V gene. V was clipped by 4 bases and J by 8 bases, with 15 bases between them. Conversion of TCR transcripts into cDNA relied on 5'RACE template switching, which added a universal primer site and UMIs. TCRdb independently ran MiXCR on the 5' RACE reads; one entry per CDR3 protein. The table includes approximately 120,000 distinct CDR3 sequences, 7.4% detected once. This clonotype occurred many times. Sequenced material: CD4+ T cells sorted from PBMCs, taken around 10 days after the first yellow fever vaccination. The V call is TRBV7-8, the J call TRBJ2-4, with D maybe TRBD1 (6 bases). The clonotype comes from a man younger than 30 who received the YFV17D yellow fever vaccine. The CDR3 loop is CASSSPVEGDIQYF. In DNA, the CDR3 is TGTGCCAGCAGCTCCCCTGTAGAGGGGGACATTCAGTACTTC.